This T cell receptor beta chain was sequenced during a study of regulatory T cells in long-lasting Graves disease. Study summary: Persistent cases were those of Graves' disease that involved over 5 years of antithyroid drugs with positive TSH receptor antibodies.

Time point denoted: persistent/refractory GD, antithyroid drugs over 5 years with positive TRAb. PBMC RNA was the source of the TCR library. Nine milliliters of peripheral blood were taken and placed in EDTA tubes. This clonotype appeared many times. Sequencing libraries for TCR beta were prepared with iRepertoire HTBI primers and Arm-PCR of CDR3 regions. In the original analysis: The samples included approximately 60 TRBV and some 15 TRBJ segments. TCRdb reprocessed the multiplex PCR reads with MiXCR, giving one entry per CDR3 protein. Clone size and V and J calls follow TCRdb, not the original study. The sample carries 310,000 or so distinct CDR3 sequences, about 19% recorded once. The sequence derives from a female donor with Graves disease. The sample in question was peripheral blood mononuclear cells (PBMCs), obtained when the disease was refractory, from a patient treated with antithyroid drugs.

The CDR3 sequence: CASSFSPGTQQYF. The CDR3 DNA sequence: TGTGCCAGCAGTTTCTCCCCCGGGACACAGCAGTACTTC. This chain links TRBV12-3 or TRBV12-4 with TRBJ2-7, with D perhaps matching TRBD1 (6 bases). Trimming removed 3 bases at V and 8 bases at J, with 14 bases between. This CDR3 has 13 amino acids.